The clone carrying this T cell receptor beta chain was observed a few times. Its antigen is unknown. Investigators isolated RNA and reverse transcribed it into cDNA to act as the sequencing template. Profiling relied on immunoSEQ multiplex PCR, and the TCRdb table lists in-frame clones only, not all of them. The table records 90,000 to 100,000 clones, 50% to 75% of them present only once. V trimming: 6 bases; J trimming: 2 bases; junction bases outside the gene matches: 9. CDR3 length: 16 amino acids. Germline V CDR1 and CDR2: MDHEN, SYDVKM. These data originate in a study of CD8+ T cells in alopecia areata. About the research overall: Treated individuals took tofacitinib by mouth, 5 to 10 mg twice daily. Study-level points and caveats: For patients receiving tofacitinib, scalp clonality and expanded CD8+ clones among the top 100 significantly decreased.

Treatment: oral pan-JAK inhibitor, 5-10 mg twice daily. It was from alopecia areata patients that lesional scalp punch biopsies and peripheral blood were collected. The gene calls are TRBV28 and TRBJ2-5; TRBD2 matches at 10 bases. The sample in question was CD8+ T cells sorted from blood, obtained at week 4, from a patient treated with tofacitinib. The sequence was collected from a human donor with alopecia areata. CDR3 region: CASRIIAGGDQETQYF. The CDR3 DNA is TGTGCCAGCAGGATTATAGCGGGAGGTGATCAAGAGACCCAGTACTTC.